This TCR beta chain stems from a study of cytomegalovirus exposure and HLA in healthy donors. With 60 Vbeta and 13 Jbeta primers, the PCR was carried out. Some clones are missing from TCRdb's copy, which holds only in-frame ones; the method was immunoSEQ multiplex PCR. The sample records hundreds of thousands of clones, around 80% being singletons. Per the germline V gene, CDR1 is MGHRA and CDR2 is YSYEKL. This CDR3 is built from 17 residues. V shed 0 bases, J shed 2 bases, and the junction held 7 bases outside the gene matches. The rearrangement uses TRBV4-1 and TRBJ2-5; 9 bases fit TRBD2. The sample was PBMCs. The TCR comes from a man in his forties in good health and CMV-seropositive. The CDR3 loop is CASSQDPGTSSQETQYF. The CDR3 DNA sequence: TGCGCCAGCAGCCAAGACCCCGGGACTAGCAGTCAAGAGACCCAGTACTTC.